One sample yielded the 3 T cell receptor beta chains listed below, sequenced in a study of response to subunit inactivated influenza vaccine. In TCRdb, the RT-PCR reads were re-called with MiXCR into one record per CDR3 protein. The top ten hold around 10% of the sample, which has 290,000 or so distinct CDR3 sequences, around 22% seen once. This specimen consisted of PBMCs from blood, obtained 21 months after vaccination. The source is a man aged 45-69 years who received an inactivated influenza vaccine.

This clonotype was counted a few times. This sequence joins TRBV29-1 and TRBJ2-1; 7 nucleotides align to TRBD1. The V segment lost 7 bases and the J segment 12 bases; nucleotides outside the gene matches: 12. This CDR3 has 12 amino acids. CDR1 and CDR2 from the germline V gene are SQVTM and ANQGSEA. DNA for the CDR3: TGCAGCGCTTTCCGGGACAGCCAAGGGCAGTTCTTC. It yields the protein CSAFRDSQGQFF.

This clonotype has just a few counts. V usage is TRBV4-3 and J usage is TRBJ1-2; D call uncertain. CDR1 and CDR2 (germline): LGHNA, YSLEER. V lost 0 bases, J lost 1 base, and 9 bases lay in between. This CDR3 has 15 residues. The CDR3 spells CASSQDERVNYGYTF. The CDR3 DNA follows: TGCGCCAGCAGCCAAGATGAGAGAGTTAACTATGGCTACACCTTC.

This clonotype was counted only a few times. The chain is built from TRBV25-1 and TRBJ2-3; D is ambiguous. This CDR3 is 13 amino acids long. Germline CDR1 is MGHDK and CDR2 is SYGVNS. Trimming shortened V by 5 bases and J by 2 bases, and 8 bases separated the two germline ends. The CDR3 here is CASSKSNTDTQYF. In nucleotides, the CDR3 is TGTGCCAGCAGTAAGTCGAACACAGATACGCAGTATTTT.